This T cell receptor beta chain came from a study of early stage breast cancer tumors (dated by TCRdb to about 2017). In the study overall: Of the approximately 15 invasive breast tumors, eleven to twelve were found to be estrogen receptor-positive, progesterone receptor-positive and HER2-negative. On average, each sample had roughly 10-fold read coverage. Eight of the 12 ER+/PR+/HER2- tumors were invasive ductal carcinomas, while the other four were invasive lobular carcinomas. Across all samples, 2,700,000 or so templates representing about 1 million unique clonotypes were detected. The full study reports these points: Enriched TCRB sequences shared across patients were mostly commonly generated sequences, unlikely to play an important role in the tumor microenvironment. Compared with adjacent normal breast tissue, tumors had higher clonality and around 2.5-fold greater T cell density. Bulk genomic DNA sequencing of unsorted cells missed chain pairing and functional markers such as CD4, CD8 and FOXP3. The small cohort size prevented analysis by tumor subtype. Repertoires from blood and normal breast were more alike than repertoires from blood and tumor, and in about 90% of the 16 patients, comparing each tissue with blood separated tumor from normal.

Adjacent normal breast tissue was collected about 2-4.5 cm away from the tumor, rinsed in PBS and stored in prechilled RNAlater. Because normal breast tissue has high lipid content and low cell density, getting sufficient DNA from normal breast tissue often required roughly 95-330 mg of tissue. The study profiled bulk TCR beta-chain repertoires in matched peripheral blood, tumor and adjacent normal breast tissue taken from over 15 patients with early-stage breast cancer. The Qiagen AllPrep DNA/RNA Mini kit was used to extract genomic DNA. This clone was recorded only once. Its specific antigen is unknown. One base away there is no much larger clone; base qualities are not given. In the germline V gene, CDR1 corresponds to SGHAT and CDR2 to FQNNGV. Relative to germline, V is 5 bases shorter and J is 0 bases shorter, with 11 bases between their ends. Reading from cysteine to phenylalanine, the CDR3 counts 15 amino acids. The kept DNA is CDR3 alone, 45 bases in frame from the first base.

Two independent genomic DNA replicates were amplified for each sample, with around 0.5 ug used for blood and around 1.5 ug for tumor or normal breast. TCRB sequencing of genomic DNA was carried out with the ImmunoSeq Intro kit according to the manufacturer's instructions. The multiplex PCR ran for around 33 cycles using proprietary primers and spike-in control sequences for absolute quantification. An 87-bp fragment spanning the CDR3 and flanking V and J genes was sequenced with single-end 150-bp reads. Each lane of an Illumina MiSeq using version 3.0 chemistry carried seven multiplexed samples, with two replicates per sample. The paper's data handling went like this. The vendor's proprietary pipeline processed the raw data and merged both replicates into a single result for each sample. Productive rearrangements sharing the V-gene family, CDR3 amino acid sequence and J-gene segment were defined as clonotypes. To compute clonality, the normalized Shannon entropy (Pielou evenness) of TCRB abundances was subtracted from 1. T cell density was estimated by dividing total templates by the number of input cells inferred from the DNA input amount. Recon with default parameters was used to estimate total repertoire diversity and clonality. A clonotype counted as tumor-enriched if its abundance in tumor exceeded 0.1% and was at least 32-fold higher than its abundance in normal breast. Held by TCRdb, this immuneACCESS table contains in-frame sequences only and omits some clones. Under half of the omission traces to an unresolved V gene where checked; the cause of the rest is unknown. The D gene and trimming were derived from the DNA, and the V and J assignments and clone size from that table. The sample yields over 11,000 clones; 75% to 85% were counted once. The ten top clones hold 7.6% of the sample.

This sequence originates from a person between 50 and 60 years old with breast cancer. The specimen sequenced was normal breast tissue next to the tumor. The rearrangement joined TRBV11-2 to TRBJ1-3; the D segment cannot be called with confidence. The CDR3 region reads CASSIVGSSGNTIYF. The bases read TGTGCCAGCAGCATAGTGGGCAGCTCTGGAAACACCATATATTTT.